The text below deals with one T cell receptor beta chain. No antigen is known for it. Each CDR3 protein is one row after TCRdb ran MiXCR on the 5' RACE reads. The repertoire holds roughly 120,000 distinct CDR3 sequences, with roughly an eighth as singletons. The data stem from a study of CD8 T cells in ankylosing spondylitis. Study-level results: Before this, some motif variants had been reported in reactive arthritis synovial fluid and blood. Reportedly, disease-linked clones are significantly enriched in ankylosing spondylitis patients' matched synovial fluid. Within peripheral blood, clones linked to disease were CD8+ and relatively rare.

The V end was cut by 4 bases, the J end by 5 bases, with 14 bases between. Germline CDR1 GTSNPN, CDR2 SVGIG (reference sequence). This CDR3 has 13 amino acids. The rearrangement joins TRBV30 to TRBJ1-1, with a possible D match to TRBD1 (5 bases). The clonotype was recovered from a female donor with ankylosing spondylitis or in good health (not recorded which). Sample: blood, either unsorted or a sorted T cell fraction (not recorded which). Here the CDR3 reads CAWKAGDRTEAFF. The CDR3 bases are TGTGCCTGGAAGGCGGGGGACCGGACTGAAGCTTTCTTT.